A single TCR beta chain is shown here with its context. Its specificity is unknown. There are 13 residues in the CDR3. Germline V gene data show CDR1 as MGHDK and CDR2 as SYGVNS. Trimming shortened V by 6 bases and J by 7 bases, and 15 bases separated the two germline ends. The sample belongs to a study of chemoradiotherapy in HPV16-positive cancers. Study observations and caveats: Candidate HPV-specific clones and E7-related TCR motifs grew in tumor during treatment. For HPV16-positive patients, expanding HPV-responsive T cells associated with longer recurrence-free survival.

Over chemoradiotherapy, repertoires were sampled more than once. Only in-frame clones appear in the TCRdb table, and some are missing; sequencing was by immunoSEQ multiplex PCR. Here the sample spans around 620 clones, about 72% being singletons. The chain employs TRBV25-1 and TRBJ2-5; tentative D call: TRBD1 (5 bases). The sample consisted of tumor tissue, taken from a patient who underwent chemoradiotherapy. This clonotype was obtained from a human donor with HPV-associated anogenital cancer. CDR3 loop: CASSETGRGTQYF. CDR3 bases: TGTGCCAGCAGCGAAACAGGTAGAGGGACCCAGTACTTC.